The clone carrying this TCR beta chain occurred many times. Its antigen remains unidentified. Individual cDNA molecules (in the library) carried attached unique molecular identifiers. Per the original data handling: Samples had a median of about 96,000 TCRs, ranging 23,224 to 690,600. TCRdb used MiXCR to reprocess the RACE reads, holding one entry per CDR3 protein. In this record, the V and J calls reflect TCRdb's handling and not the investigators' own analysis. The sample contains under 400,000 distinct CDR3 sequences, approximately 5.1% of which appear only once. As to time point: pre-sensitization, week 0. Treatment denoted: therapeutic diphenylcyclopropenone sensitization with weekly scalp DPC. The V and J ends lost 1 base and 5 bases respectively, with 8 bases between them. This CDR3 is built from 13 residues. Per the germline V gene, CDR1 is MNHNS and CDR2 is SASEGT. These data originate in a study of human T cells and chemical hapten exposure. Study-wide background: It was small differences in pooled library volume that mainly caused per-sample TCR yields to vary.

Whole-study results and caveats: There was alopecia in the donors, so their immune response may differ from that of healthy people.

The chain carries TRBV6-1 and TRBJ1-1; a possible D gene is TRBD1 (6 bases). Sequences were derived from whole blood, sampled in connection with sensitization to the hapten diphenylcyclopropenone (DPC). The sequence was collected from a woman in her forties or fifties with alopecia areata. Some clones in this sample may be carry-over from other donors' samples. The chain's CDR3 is CASSEGQGTEAFF. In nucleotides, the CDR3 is TGTGCCAGCAGTGAAGGGCAGGGGACTGAAGCTTTCTTT.